This T cell receptor (beta chain) was identified during a study of cytomegalovirus exposure and HLA in healthy donors (dated by TCRdb to the late 2010s). For context, the study as a whole: According to an earlier analysis of a few hundred of the donors, 150 million to 200 million T cells yielded 120 million or so unique TCR beta sequences and approximately 300 Gb of sequence data. Roughly 300 gigabases of sequencing data and approximately 80 million unique TCR sequences were included in an early release covering about 700 HLA-typed donors. Of the roughly 400 genotyped donors, approximately 83% fell in the genetic ancestry cluster associated with self-reported Caucasian donors. The study aimed to test whether cataloging public T cell receptors could reveal signatures of past pathogen exposure. The study used immunosequencing to profile the T cell repertoires of approximately 650 subjects and linked those repertoires to cytomegalovirus serostatus. A separate validation cohort of approximately 130 different subjects was used in addition to the roughly 720-subject first cohort. The study combined high-throughput TCR immunosequencing, statistical association of individual TCRs with disease status, and machine learning to predict cytomegalovirus infection status. To study patterns of TCR occurrence, a later analysis re-analyzed previously published TCR beta repertoires from hundreds of donors and added high-resolution HLA genotyping. Rather than drawing on any new phenotypic data, the later analysis identified candidate immune exposures from TCR beta sequences and the way those sequences occurred across donors. In an earlier analysis of several hundred of the donors, high-throughput TCR beta sequencing was used to judge whether each TCR beta V gene segment behaved as functional or pseudogenic. Donor age, sex, ethnicity and CMV serostatus were collected together with the repertoire data. A later genetic analysis took genome-wide SNP genotypes for about 55% of the roughly 670 donors and used that subset as a discovery cohort. Every repertoire in the discovery cohort had been generated on one and the same sequencing platform. HLA typing covered class I and class II loci at four-digit resolution. Typing coverage varied by locus: roughly 620-640 donors for A, B, C, DRB1 and DQB1; approximately 520 for DQA1; approximately 570 for DPA1; fewer than 480 for DPB1. Because of strong linkage in the cohort, four to six DR-DQ haplotypes were treated as single units for association and clustering. On average, about 200,000 unique TCR beta nucleotide sequences were sequenced per donor among some 430 genotyped donors of the cohort, with roughly 18% of those sequences being non-productive. Broader findings and caveats from the paper: Compared with the approximately 710-donor mean, donors in an Asian-associated ancestry cluster had fewer N-insertions in productive TCRs, according to a later genetic analysis. In vitro tests confirmed that a few of the cytomegalovirus-associated TCR beta chains recognize cytomegalovirus antigens. In a later genetic analysis, a missense DCLRE1C variant was associated with V-gene and J-gene trimming of TCR beta chains, and the association was replicated in an independent cohort. Because HLA typing was unavailable for some donors at each locus, only the typed subset was used in association tests. Correlated functional status among segregating V segments might reflect linkage disequilibrium, but an unknown experimental factor could not be ruled out. In this cohort, only TCR beta chains were sequenced, and detectable features were limited by the absence of alpha or paired-chain data. Sequencing depth was assumed to be roughly uniform across donors in the presence/absence analyses, though that assumption may not hold. The classifier was reported to diagnose cytomegalovirus status with high specificity and sensitivity in both the original and validation cohorts. The authors suggested that the approach could potentially be extended to other disease states and immunological phenotypes. Across donors, most TCR sequences were observed very rarely, whereas some public TCRs were present in many individuals. A further reported finding was that TCR beta sequences accurately predicted the HLA-A and HLA-B alleles for most subjects in the first cohort. Some IMGT-functional V segments, including TRBV6-2 and TRBV6-3, could not be told apart with the 87-base-pair reads, so those segments were excluded. According to a later analysis, most CMV-associated TCR beta chains appeared to be HLA-restricted, and the HLA associations seemed to be driven largely by CMV exposure. Broadly in line with IMGT annotations, most TCR beta V segments showed up in productive rearrangements about 87% or about 30% of the time in an earlier analysis of 587 of the donors. Because counts were too low, about 18 rarely observed V segments, including chromosome 9 orphons, were excluded from the earlier analysis of about 500 of the donors. In a later analysis, HLA-associated TCR beta chains showed more clonal expansion and lower generation probabilities than non-associated chains that were equally common. In a later analysis, the rate of TCR association differed among HLA loci, with DRB1 alleles having the most associated TCRs and HLA-C alleles having the fewest. Immune exposure information for the cohort was limited to CMV serostatus. A cluster of highly shared sequence variants was judged likely to represent a technical artifact of the sequencing pipeline. At a false discovery rate of 0.05, a later analysis linked 16,000 or so TCR beta sequences to specific HLA alleles. Several of the top co-occurrence clusters appeared to be linked to parvovirus B19, influenza, CMV and Epstein-Barr virus, according to a later analysis. When HLA alleles, especially DR and DQ, strongly co-occurred, TCR associations were difficult to assign to individual alleles. A total of about 150 TCR beta chains were listed by the study as associated with cytomegalovirus.

As encoded in the germline V gene (reference sequence), CDR1 is SGHNT while CDR2 is YYREEE. The CDR3 starts with the cysteine, ends with the phenylalanine, and has 14 residues. Only the CDR3 region is kept as DNA, spanning 42 bases read in frame from base 1. Trimming takes 7 bases off V and 3 bases off J; junction bases not matched to a gene: 9. This clone has just one count. Its antigen is still unknown. Per-nucleotide qualities are absent, and no much larger clonotype sits a single base away. The library relied on the immunoSEQ multiplex PCR assay. The multiplex PCR relied on a mix of 60 forward primers for TCR Vbeta segments and 13 reverse primers for TCR Jbeta segments. A multiplex PCR assay on genomic DNA amplified the CDR3 region of rearranged TCR beta genes. On the Illumina HiSeq System, the amplified TCR beta libraries were sequenced as 87-base-pair reads. Per the authors' processing: A later analysis counted about 80 million unique TCR beta chains across the 666 repertoires, and roughly 11 million of these chains were shared by at least two donors. To remove PCR and sequencing errors, raw reads were error-corrected and collapsed into unique sequences using a nearest-neighbor algorithm that merged closely related sequences. Alignment of CDR3 sequences to IMGT reference sequences was used to assign V, D and J gene segments. For a sequence to be retained, at least a six-nucleotide match to both a V gene segment and a J gene segment was required. A rearrangement counted as productive if the CDR3 had no stop codons and remained in frame with V and J, and every other rearrangement counted as non-productive. CDR3 was defined by IMGT convention, running from the second conserved V-encoded cysteine to the conserved J-encoded phenylalanine. Sequences without an unambiguous match to a single V gene segment were excluded from the earlier analysis of 450 to 650 of the donors. An earlier analysis of 500 to 700 of the donors classified V segments as functional when productive rearrangements were above 56.7% and as segregating when the standard deviation between donors was above 5%. To diagnose cytomegalovirus status from the catalog of TCR beta chain sequences, a statistical classification framework was built. In a later analysis, V and J genes were assigned by comparing TCR nucleotide sequences against IMGT/GENE-DB human TR gene sequences. Using the TCRdist pipeline, a later analysis assigned CDR3 sequences along with most-parsimonious VDJ recombination scenarios. A later analysis defined each TCR beta chain by its CDR3 amino acid sequence plus V-gene family, and excluded reads lacking a unique V-gene family. To address suspected cross-contamination and a sequencing artifact, a later analysis removed 550 to 750 highly shared, low-generation-probability nucleotide sequences. A later analysis calculated a clonal expansion index for each public chain from normalized within-repertoire ranks of inferred template counts. In a later analysis, generation probabilities were computed with a VDJ recombination model fitted to out-of-frame rearrangements, and the resulting probabilities were checked against IGoR. A later analysis scored TCR-TCR, TCR-HLA and TCR-CMV co-occurrence with hypergeometric tests, applying a repertoire-size bias correction to TCR pairs. In a later analysis, false discovery rates were estimated by permuting HLA or CMV assignments 20 times. In a later analysis, co-occurring TCRs were grouped using DBSCAN, with TCRdist sequence similarity added in when clustering inside HLA-allele-positive subsets. Co-occurrence clustering excluded repertoires with fewer than 30,000 or more than 120,000 public chains, plus five with anomalous nucleotide sharing. Held by TCRdb, this immuneACCESS table contains in-frame sequences only and omits some clones. Under half of the omission traces to an unresolved V gene where checked; the cause of the rest is unknown. Clone size and V and J calls were adopted from that table, with D and trimming inferred from the DNA. The sample table holds more than 95,000 clones, of which 74% were seen once. The ten biggest clones cover 4% of the sample.

The cohort was made up of about 670 healthy bone marrow donors. All cohort members were sampled while nominally healthy, although unrecorded immune exposures were likely present. The donor tested CMV seropositive, placing the donor among the 289 seropositive members of the cohort. Each donor provided a peripheral blood sample, and peripheral blood mononuclear cells were used for TCR beta sequencing. The Qiagen DNeasy Blood Extraction Kit was used to extract genomic DNA from the blood cell samples. The rearrangement combines TRBV5-4 with TRBJ2-7, with 8 bases aligning to TRBD2. Source material: PBMCs. The receptor comes from a man aged 35 to 55 in good health and CMV-seropositive. Here the CDR3 is given as CASSLGGASYEQYF. The nucleotide sequence is given as TGTGCCAGCTCCCTCGGGGGGGCAAGCTACGAGCAGTACTTC.